This T cell receptor (beta chain) came from a study of Tregs in tolerant kidney transplant recipients. With respect to this clone: The antigen remains unidentified. The read stops 3 residues short of the end of the CDR3; the missing end is completed from the germline J gene.

Related graft donors supplied nonmyeloablative bone marrow transplants, and mixed chimerism was transient. Thawed PBMCs were FACS-sorted into unstimulated CD4+CD25+CD127- regulatory T cells, CD4+CD25- non-regulatory cells, CD4 and CD8 cells. V shed 5 bases and J shed 4 bases, with 17 bases lying between them. The germline V gene has CDR1 MDHEN and CDR2 SYDVKM. The CDR3 is 15 amino acids. Generated by immunoSEQ multiplex PCR, the TCRdb table keeps only in-frame clones and is missing some. The specimen's table records around 33,000 clones. Points from the study as a whole: No direct test of biological reproducibility was done here. Changing PCR primers prevented nucleotide comparison between some patients' samples. Donor-specific Treg expansion exceeded global Treg expansion in tolerant patients, suggesting antigen drive.

The source material was CD4+ T cells from blood (PBMCs), sampled 24 months after the transplant. The rearrangement links TRBV28 to TRBJ1-2; tentatively, D is TRBD1 (6 bases). This TCR derives from a human patient who received a combined kidney and bone marrow transplant. The T cells may come from the graft donor. The CDR3 loop is CASSPAQGQIYGYTF. CDR3 DNA, as far as it was read: TGTGCCAGCAGTCCGGCACAGGGTCAAATCTATGGC.